This entry is about one TCR beta chain. Germline V gene sequence: CDR1 MNHEY, CDR2 SVGAGI. CDR3 length: 15 residues. This sample is drawn from a study of monozygotic twins with inflammatory bowel disease. Blood samples, whole and unsorted for T cells, yielded the isolated total RNA. TCRdb re-called the 5' RACE reads; every CDR3 protein appears as one record, without DNA. In all, the sample yields roughly 200,000 distinct CDR3 sequences. The clonotype was recovered from a human donor with ulcerative colitis or Crohn's disease, or a healthy co-twin of an affected twin (not recorded which). The chain employs TRBV6-5 and TRBJ2-2. Material: blood. CDR3 residues: CASSYIERGTGELFF.